These 7 T cell receptor beta chains came from one sample sequenced in a study of T cell responses to AZD1222 COVID-19 vaccine. Sequencing was performed with immunoSEQ multiplex PCR; in TCRdb, only in-frame clones are kept and a portion is missing. This sample has roughly 120,000 clones, with approximately 88% found just once. The sequenced sample was peripheral blood, obtained on day 0 of AZD1222 vaccination. These receptors were collected from an adult in good health.

V and J are TRBV3-1 (or the pseudogene TRBV3-2) and TRBJ2-1; D uncertain. V was pared by 0 bases and J by 1 base, with 4 bases between. Looked up from germline, CDR1 is LGHDT and CDR2 is YNNKEL (reference sequence). This CDR3 has 14 residues. The CDR3 reads CASSQELSYNEQFF. CDR3 DNA sequence: TGTGCCAGCAGCCAAGAGCTTTCCTACAATGAGCAGTTCTTC.

The J gene is TRBJ2-1, the V gene TRBV5-1; 14 positions agree with TRBD2. The germline gives CDR1 SGHRS, CDR2 YFSETQ. V trimming: 4 bases; J trimming: 7 bases; junction bases outside the gene matches: 7. There are 16 residues in the CDR3. The CDR3 protein is CASSITTSGGANEQFF. CDR3 DNA: TGCGCCAGCAGCATAACGACTAGCGGGGGGGCTAATGAGCAGTTCTTC. Filled out from reference TRBV5-1 and TRBJ2-1, the complete variable domain reads KAGVTQTPRYLIKTRGQQVTLSCSPISGHRSVSWYQQTPGQGLQFLFEYFSETQRNKGNFPGRFSGRQFSNSRSEMNVSTLELGDSALYLCASSITTSGGANEQFFGPGTRLTVL.

The chain is built from TRBV9 and TRBJ2-5; unclear D gene. V lost 3 bases and J lost 5, with 11 bases in between. Germline V gives CDR1 SGDLS, CDR2 YYNGEE. The length of the CDR3 is 13 residues. DNA for the CDR3: TGTGCCAGCAGCGAGATAATTGGGGAGACCCAGTACTTC. This gives the protein CASSEIIGETQYF. Full variable domain (remainder filled in from reference TRBV9 and TRBJ2-5): DSGVTQTPKHLITATGQRVTLRCSPRSGDLSVYWYQQSLDQGLQFLIQYYNGEERAKGNILERFSAQQFPDLHSELNLSSLELGDSALYFCASSEIIGETQYFGPGTRLLVL.

V gene TRBV10-3 combines with J gene TRBJ1-3; the D is unclear. The CDR3 consists of 14 residues. Germline V gives CDR1 ENHRY, CDR2 SYGVKD. Trimming took off 7 bases at V and 2 bases at J, with 12 bases between the two ends. CDR3 DNA: TGTGCCATCACGACGGCGGGCCCTGGAAACACCATATATTTT. It encodes CAITTAGPGNTIYF.

V usage is TRBV6-6 and J usage is TRBJ2-5; no firm D call. V was clipped by 7 bases and J by 3 bases, with 9 bases between them. The CDR3 is 12 amino acids. Germline values: CDR1 MNHNY, CDR2 SVGAGI (reference sequence). DNA for the CDR3: TGTGCCAGCACGGCCTCGGAAGAGACCCAGTACTTC. The encoded protein is CASTASEETQYF.

The chain joins TRBV5-4 to TRBJ1-3; D is uncertain. Germline V lookup: CDR1 SGHNT, CDR2 YYREEE (reference sequence). The length of the CDR3 is 19 residues. V lost 7 bases to trimming and J lost 4 bases, with 30 bases between them. The DNA for the CDR3 is TGTGCCAGCCCCACTCCGAGGGCAGGTGAGCCTTCGGCGGGAAACACCATATATTTT. This codes for CASPTPRAGEPSAGNTIYF. Variable domain in full (rest from reference TRBV5-4 and TRBJ1-3): ETGVTQSPTHLIKTRGQQVTLRCSSQSGHNTVSWYQQALGQGPQFIFQYYREEENGRGNFPPRFSGLQFPNYSSELNVNALELDDSALYLCASPTPRAGEPSAGNTIYFGEGSWLTVV.

The chain joins TRBV7-2 to TRBJ1-2; possibly TRBD1 for D (6 bases). Germline V gene lookup returns CDR1 SGHTA and CDR2 FQGNSA. V was cut by 5 bases and J by 4 bases, with 14 bases left in between. The CDR3 runs 14 residues. CDR3 sequence (DNA): TGTGCCAGCAGCCCACAGGGTGGCGGCTATGGCTACACCTTC. Translation: CASSPQGGGYGYTF.